This passage covers 8 T cell receptor beta chains from one sample sequenced in a study of control samples from healthy donors and cancer patients. Generated by immunoSEQ multiplex PCR, the TCRdb table keeps only in-frame clones and is missing some. The data hold tens of thousands of clones, with 94% observed a single time. The sequenced sample was blood. The receptors here all came from a man aged 30 to 45 in good health.

The rearrangement uses TRBV25-1 and TRBJ1-1; tentatively, D is TRBD1 (6 bases). CDR3 size: 12 residues. Trimming removed 7 bases at V and 6 bases at J, with 12 bases between. Germline V gives CDR1 MGHDK, CDR2 SYGVNS. CDR3 nucleotide sequence: TGTGCCAGCACCAAGGGGGTTGCTGAAGCTTTCTTT. Amino acids: CASTKGVAEAFF.

The J gene is TRBJ1-6, the V gene TRBV4-1; 7 bases line up with TRBD1. Trimming removed 6 bases from V and 9 bases from J; junction bases left unmatched: 11. Looked up from germline, CDR1 is MGHRA and CDR2 is YSYEKL. The CDR3 is 15 amino acids. In DNA, the CDR3 is TGCGCCAGCAGTAGACAGGGCTTGAGGGCTTCACCCCTCCACTTT. It codes for CASSRQGLRASPLHF.

This rearrangement joins TRBV6-5 to TRBJ1-6, with D possibly matching TRBD1 (6 bases). Germline V gene lookup returns CDR1 MNHEY and CDR2 SVGAGI. Trimming cost V 7 bases and J 6 bases, with 16 bases left between them. This CDR3 has 15 amino acids. The CDR3 region has the DNA TGTGCCAGCACCCAGGGGACCAGGGGTAATTCACCCCTCCACTTT. This sequence encodes CASTQGTRGNSPLHF.

This chain connects TRBV4-1 to TRBJ2-7, with D hard to call. Germline V gives CDR1 MGHRA, CDR2 YSYEKL. Trimming shortened V by 3 bases and J by 1 base, and 13 bases separated the two germline ends. The CDR3 covers 15 residues. CDR3 amino acids: CASSHGQLSSYEQYF. The CDR3 coding sequence is TGCGCCAGCAGCCACGGGCAGTTGAGTTCCTACGAGCAGTACTTC.

The genes are TRBV5-1 and TRBJ1-6; TRBD1 agrees at 8 bases. J gave up 8 bases and V 0 bases, and 22 bases lay outside the gene matches. Germline V gene data show CDR1 as SGHRS and CDR2 as YFSETQ. The CDR3 sequence is 21 residues long. The CDR3 DNA is TGCGCCAGCAGCTTGGCCCCGAAGATGGGACAACCGGGACAGGCTCATTCACCCCTCCACTTT. It specifies CASSLAPKMGQPGQAHSPLHF.

The J gene is TRBJ1-5, the V gene TRBV28, with D possibly matching TRBD1 (6 bases). Trimming pared 4 bases from V and 9 bases from J, leaving 10 bases between. The CDR3 extends over 12 amino acids. The germline V gene encodes CDR1 MDHEN and CDR2 SYDVKM. DNA of the CDR3: TGTGCCAGCAGTTCTAAAGGGGGGCCCCAGCATTTT. Amino acid sequence: CASSSKGGPQHF.

The chain carries TRBV2 and TRBJ2-5; D perhaps matches TRBD1 (5 bases). Germline-derived CDR1 and CDR2 are SNHLY and FYNNEI. Between the trimmed V and J ends, which lost 6 bases and 5 bases, there was a span of 7 bases. The CDR3 spans 11 residues. The CDR3 is CASRGQETQYF. Written as DNA, the CDR3 is TGTGCCAGCAGGGGGCAGGAGACCCAGTACTTC.

DNA for the CDR3: TGTGCCAGCAGCTTAGAGTATACAGGGGAGTTCTTC. Amino acid sequence: CASSLEYTGEFF. The chain is built from TRBV7-9 and TRBJ2-1; the match to TRBD1 covers 7 bases. CDR3 length equals 12 residues. CDR1 is SEHNR and CDR2 is FQNEAQ in the germline V gene (reference sequence). With 1 base clipped from V and 14 bases from J, the junction kept 5 bases outside the gene matches.